These T cell receptor beta chains were read from a single sample in a study of radiotherapy plus CTLA-4 blockade in lung cancer. Data came from immunoSEQ multiplex PCR; TCRdb stores just in-frame clones and leaves some out. The sample shows roughly 97,000 clones, 65% to 80% of them seen only once. The sequences come from peripheral blood, collected from a patient treated with radiotherapy plus ipilimumab. The receptors derive from a human donor with non-small cell lung cancer who had a partial response to radiotherapy plus ipilimumab. Some clones in this sample may be carry-over from other donors' samples. Each CDR3 is given with its conserved first and last residue. The D gene is left open where the match is weak. Rows give clone size only sometimes, using once, few, many, or a class for an expanded clone.

clone size	V gene	J gene	D gene	CDR3 protein	CDR3 DNA
.	TRBV7-3	TRBJ2-5	TRBD2	CASSLTGRALGTQYF	TGTGCCAGCAGCTTAACCGGGAGGGCCCTAGGGACCCAGTACTTC
many	TRBV27	TRBJ1-4	TRBD1	CASSFLTIAGTGGAEKLFF	TGTGCCAGCAGTTTTTTAACGATCGCCGGGACAGGGGGAGCCGAAAAACTGTTTTTT
.	TRBV6-5	TRBJ1-2	.	CASSKRQTGGYGYTF	TGTGCCAGCAGTAAAAGACAGACTGGCGGCTATGGCTACACCTTC
.	TRBV5-4	TRBJ2-5	TRBD2	CASSRMGGEETQYF	TGTGCCAGCAGCCGGATGGGGGGGGAAGAGACCCAGTACTTC
.	TRBV7-3	TRBJ2-3	TRBD2	CASSPIIAGVGPQYF	TGTGCCAGCAGCCCGATAATAGCGGGAGTGGGTCCGCAGTATTTT
.	TRBV5-1	TRBJ2-1	TRBD2	CASSTRLAGGNEQFF	TGCGCCAGCAGCACCAGACTAGCGGGAGGTAATGAGCAGTTCTTC
.	TRBV30	TRBJ2-1	.	CAWRRLGNEQFF	TGTGCCTGGAGGAGGCTGGGCAATGAGCAGTTCTTC
.	TRBV5-1	TRBJ2-1	.	CASSLAVFRDASGQFF	TGCGCCAGCAGCTTGGCGGTGTTCAGGGATGCAAGTGGGCAGTTCTTC
.	TRBV29-1	TRBJ1-1	.	CSVLQGNTEAFF	TGCAGCGTTCTTCAGGGGAACACTGAAGCTTTCTTT
.	TRBV5-1	TRBJ1-1	.	CASSLDPLETEAFF	TGCGCCAGCAGCTTGGACCCCCTCGAGACTGAAGCTTTCTTT
.	TRBV11-3	TRBJ1-1	.	CASSLNRANTEAFF	TGTGCCAGCAGCTTAAACAGGGCGAACACTGAAGCTTTCTTT
.	TRBV11-3	TRBJ2-5	TRBD1	CASSLLYQPGQGGETQYF	TGTGCCAGCAGCTTACTGTACCAACCGGGACAGGGTGGTGAGACCCAGTACTTC
.	TRBV14	TRBJ1-4	TRBD1	CASSQVRWPGQGGEEKLFF	TGTGCCAGCAGCCAAGTTCGATGGCCGGGACAGGGGGGGGAAGAAAAACTGTTTTTT
.	TRBV7-6	TRBJ2-3	.	CASSWGLRGVSTDTQYF	TGTGCCAGCAGCTGGGGACTCAGGGGGGTTAGTACAGATACGCAGTATTTT
.	TRBV6-6	TRBJ2-1	TRBD2	CASSDRGDEQFF	TGTGCCAGCAGTGACCGGGGGGACGAGCAGTTCTTC
many	TRBV19	TRBJ1-5	TRBD1	CASNPGTGYSNQPQHF	TGTGCCAGTAACCCAGGGACAGGGTATAGCAATCAGCCCCAGCATTTT
.	TRBV6-4	TRBJ2-7	TRBD2	CASSVERGAHEQYF	TGTGCCAGCAGTGTAGAGCGGGGGGCCCACGAGCAGTACTTC
.	TRBV9	TRBJ1-3	.	CASSSGQSGNTIYF	TGTGCCAGCAGCTCCGGACAGTCTGGAAACACCATATATTTT
.	TRBV27	TRBJ1-1	.	CASSPQGRMNTEAFF	TGTGCCAGCAGTCCCCAGGGAAGGATGAACACTGAAGCTTTCTTT
.	TRBV15	TRBJ2-5	TRBD2	CATSRDGGAGGRETQYF	TGTGCCACCAGCAGAGACGGGGGGGCGGGAGGTCGGGAGACCCAGTACTTC
.	TRBV19	TRBJ1-4	TRBD1	CASKNRDRANEKLFF	TGTGCCAGTAAGAATAGGGACAGAGCGAATGAAAAACTGTTTTTT
once	TRBV29-1	TRBJ1-4	.	CSVEDLNEKLFF	TGCAGCGTTGAAGATCTTAATGAAAAACTGTTTTTT
.	TRBV9	TRBJ2-1	.	CASSVGRVMGEQFF	TGTGCCAGCAGCGTAGGCAGGGTTATGGGAGAGCAGTTCTTC
.	TRBV7-2	TRBJ2-7	TRBD2	CASSQSSGGAPEQYF	TGTGCCAGCAGCCAATCTAGCGGGGGGGCGCCCGAGCAGTACTTC
.	TRBV2	TRBJ2-2	TRBD1	CASRKDRGYTGELFF	TGTGCCAGCAGAAAAGACAGGGGTTACACCGGGGAGCTGTTTTTT
.	TRBV5-4	TRBJ2-1	TRBD2	CASSLGGLAGGNEQFF	TGTGCCAGCAGCTTGGGGGGACTAGCGGGAGGTAATGAGCAGTTCTTC
once	TRBV10-2	TRBJ2-3	TRBD2	CASSAVSGATDTQYF	TGCGCCAGCAGTGCGGTGAGCGGGGCCACAGATACGCAGTATTTT
.	TRBV4-2	TRBJ2-3	.	CASSRVVGGNQDTQYF	TGTGCCAGCAGCCGGGTCGTGGGGGGAAATCAGGATACGCAGTATTTT
.	TRBV18	TRBJ2-7	TRBD2	CASSAGVTYEQYF	TGTGCCAGCTCCGCGGGGGTCACCTACGAGCAGTACTTC
many	TRBV7-2	TRBJ2-7	.	CASSRTRSYEQYF	TGTGCCAGCAGCCGTACTAGATCCTACGAGCAGTACTTC
few	TRBV6-5	TRBJ2-6	.	CASSPGHVSNVLTF	TGTGCCAGCAGTCCGGGACACGTGTCCAACGTCCTGACTTTC
few	TRBV27	TRBJ2-7	TRBD1	CASSSGQGAGSTYEQYF	TGTGCCAGCAGTTCGGGACAGGGGGCCGGTTCTACATACGAGCAGTACTTC